This T cell receptor beta chain was documented in a study of blood T cell repertoires in COVID-19. The germline gives CDR1 SGHRS, CDR2 YFSETQ. There are 13 residues in the CDR3. Trimming removed 5 bases from V and 6 bases from J, with 11 bases in between. Original processing methods: How many nucleated cells were present was estimated from reference gene primer amplification. Profiled with immunoSEQ multiplex PCR; TCRdb holds only in-frame clones, not every one. V, J and clone size are those of that table, while D and trimming were read from the DNA. The table lists 100,000 to 150,000 clones, roughly three quarters of them singletons.

The clonotype was recovered from a woman in her 70s with acute or convalescent COVID-19. The V and J genes are TRBV5-1 and TRBJ2-2; tentatively, D is TRBD1 (6 bases). Sequencing input: peripheral blood. CDR3 sequence: CASREGDAGELFF. The CDR3 DNA reads TGCGCCAGCAGAGAGGGGGACGCCGGGGAGCTGTTTTTT.